The 27 T cell receptor beta chains below all came from one sample that was sequenced in a study of human T cells and chemical hapten exposure. Time point indicated: patch test 2, 6 weeks after DPC sensitization. This sample's treatment: therapeutic diphenylcyclopropenone sensitization with weekly scalp DPC. TCRdb processed the RACE reads anew with MiXCR; each CDR3 protein has one entry. In the table there are approximately 80,000 distinct CDR3 sequences, more than 9% of which are singletons. Sequencing was performed on whole blood, taken in connection with sensitization to the hapten diphenylcyclopropenone (DPC). All receptors come from a woman between 45 and 60 years old with alopecia areata. Some clones in this sample may be carry-over from other donors' samples.

This clonotype occurred many times. The CDR3 DNA is TGCGCCAGCAGTCAATTGGCAGGACTCAGCTCCTACGAGCAGTACTTC. It is translated as CASSQLAGLSSYEQYF. The V gene is TRBV23-1, the J gene TRBJ2-7; perhaps TRBD2 as D (5 bases). TRBV23-1 carries the ORF label, with uncertain function. The CDR3 sequence is 16 residues long. V was shortened by 1 base and J by 0 bases, with 13 bases between the two germline ends.

This clonotype was observed at least ten times. This sequence joins TRBV6-5 and TRBJ2-2, with D uncertain. The ends were cut back, 7 bases at V and 2 bases at J, with 5 bases in the middle. The V gene's germline CDR1 is MNHEY and CDR2 SVGAGI. The CDR3 is made up of 12 amino acids. This CDR3 reads CASTRNTGELFF. Here the CDR3 DNA reads TGTGCCAGCACGAGAAACACCGGGGAGCTGTTTTTT.

As regards this clonotype: One junction end disagrees with the germline gene, perhaps due to a read error. The chain uses TRBV7-9 and TRBJ2-1; D perhaps matches TRBD2 (5 bases). From germline, CDR1 is SEHNR and CDR2 FQNEAQ (reference sequence). This CDR3 has 12 residues. The CDR3 protein is CVSSLEGSEQFF. The CDR3 DNA reads as TGTGTCAGCAGCTTAGAGGGAAGTGAGCAGTTCTTC.

This clonotype was seen more than once but under ten times. The chain combines TRBV4-1 with TRBJ2-1; D perhaps matches TRBD1 (6 bases). Trimming cost V 4 bases and J 7 bases, with 17 bases left between them. CDR1 MGHRA and CDR2 YSYEKL come from the germline V gene. CDR3 length: 15 amino acids. The CDR3 region is CASSLLGGAWNEQFF. CDR3 in DNA: TGCGCCAGCAGCCTATTAGGGGGAGCGTGGAATGAGCAGTTCTTC.

This clonotype was seen a few times. The chain uses TRBV7-2 and TRBJ1-2; 7 positions match TRBD1. V trimming: 2 bases; J trimming: 6 bases; junction bases outside the gene matches: 6. Per the germline V gene, CDR1 is SGHTA and CDR2 is FQGNSA. The CDR3 is 14 amino acids. In DNA form, the CDR3 reads TGTGCCAGCAGCTTAAGACAGGGATTTCATGGCTACACCTTC. Protein product: CASSLRQGFHGYTF.

The rearrangement joins TRBV20-1 to TRBJ2-4; D ambiguous. Germline V CDR1 and CDR2: DFQATT, SNEGSKA (reference sequence). The CDR3 totals 12 residues. Trimming left V 5 bases short and J 8 bases short, with 13 bases between. The CDR3 loop is CSAGPGMDIQYF. The CDR3 DNA follows: TGCAGTGCTGGGCCGGGCATGGACATTCAGTACTTC.

This chain links TRBV12-3 or TRBV12-4 with TRBJ2-1, with a possible D match to TRBD1 (6 bases). V shed 1 base and J shed 8 bases, with 15 bases lying between them. The CDR3 covers 15 residues. The CDR3: CASSLDGRGVDEQFF. The CDR3 nucleotides are TGTGCCAGCAGTTTAGATGGCAGGGGCGTCGATGAGCAGTTCTTC.

The table lists this clonotype with many counts. The chain joins TRBV29-1 to TRBJ2-7, with D perhaps matching TRBD1 (5 bases). Germline CDR1 reads SQVTM; CDR2 reads ANQGSEA. V was cut by 1 base and J by 4 bases, with 11 bases left in between. The CDR3 loop spans 13 amino acids. CDR3 bases: TGCAGCGTTGAAGGCCAGGGCAGGTACGAGCAGTACTTC. This sequence encodes CSVEGQGRYEQYF.

This clonotype has a count of ten or more. The CDR3 DNA reads TGTGCCAGCAGCCAGGATCTCAATCAGCCCCAGCATTTT. Protein: CASSQDLNQPQHF. The chain links TRBV14 to TRBJ1-5; D is undetermined. The CDR3 has 13 amino acids. Germline CDR1 and CDR2: SGHDN and FVKESK. The ends were cut back, 3 bases at V and 3 bases at J, with 6 bases in the middle.

This clonotype was seen repeatedly, ten times or more. This chain joins TRBV3-1 and TRBJ2-7; the D gene is possibly TRBD1 (6 bases). The germline V gene encodes CDR1 LGHDT and CDR2 YNNKEL (reference sequence). This CDR3 is built from 13 residues. Trimming took off 4 bases at V and 3 bases at J, with 10 bases between the two ends. The CDR3: CASSRGHFYEQYF. As DNA, the CDR3 is TGTGCCAGCAGCCGGGGACACTTCTACGAGCAGTACTTC.

V usage is TRBV20-1 and J usage is TRBJ2-7; D unclear. Trimming took 0 bases from V and 4 from J, leaving 16 bases between them. The CDR3 totals 15 residues. Germline values: CDR1 DFQATT, CDR2 SNEGSKA (reference sequence). The CDR3 loop reads CSAREKRGVIYEQYF. The DNA of the CDR3 is TGCAGTGCTAGAGAAAAAAGAGGAGTAATATACGAGCAGTACTTC.

The V and J genes are TRBV6-1 and TRBJ1-1; a possible D gene is TRBD1 (5 bases). CDR1 and CDR2 (germline): MNHNS, SASEGT. CDR3 length equals 16 residues. Trimming stripped 3 bases from V and 3 bases from J, with 17 bases between. CDR3 bases: TGTGCCAGCAGTGATTTTTTTGGGGGGTCTGACACTGAAGCTTTCTTT. The encoded protein is CASSDFFGGSDTEAFF.

This clonotype was recorded a few times. The V gene is TRBV12-3 or TRBV12-4, the J gene TRBJ2-2, with 9 bases matching TRBD2. V lost 3 bases, J lost 5 bases, and 1 base stayed unmatched. The CDR3 totals 14 residues. The CDR3 bases are TGTGCCAGCAGTTTTGCGGGAGGGACCGGGGAGCTGTTTTTT. It encodes CASSFAGGTGELFF.

This clonotype was counted between two and nine times. The chain uses TRBV28 and TRBJ2-7; no clear D. This CDR3 is built from 13 residues. V shed 3 bases and J shed 2 bases, with 8 bases lying between them. The germline V gene encodes CDR1 MDHEN and CDR2 SYDVKM. The CDR3 DNA is TGTGCCAGCAGTTTGGCGGACGCCTACGAGCAGTACTTC. It codes for CASSLADAYEQYF.

This sequence joins TRBV12-3 or TRBV12-4 and TRBJ2-3; D is undetermined. The CDR3 is 13 residues long. Trimming pared 6 bases from V and 6 bases from J, leaving 13 bases between. Here the CDR3 reads CASSRSFHDTQYF. The CDR3 DNA reads TGTGCCAGCAGCCGCTCATTTCACGATACGCAGTATTTT.

This chain joins TRBV7-9 and TRBJ2-7; 9 bases fit TRBD2. V was clipped by 2 bases and J by 5 bases; unmatched bases: 10. This CDR3 has 16 amino acids. Germline V gene sequence: CDR1 SEHNR, CDR2 FQNEAQ (reference sequence). DNA of the CDR3: TGTGCCAGCAGCTTAATCGGCCTAGCGGGAAGCGACGAGCAGTACTTC. This encodes CASSLIGLAGSDEQYF.

There are a few counts of this clonotype. The V and J genes are TRBV20-1 and TRBJ2-1; 12 positions agree with TRBD2. The CDR3 consists of 16 residues. CDR1 is DFQATT and CDR2 is SNEGSKA in the germline V gene (reference sequence). J gave up 4 bases and V 2 bases, and 6 bases lay outside the gene matches. Written as DNA, the CDR3 is TGCAGTGCTAGAACTAGCGGGAGGACCCTTTACAATGAGCAGTTCTTC. Its protein product is CSARTSGRTLYNEQFF.

This clonotype was recorded many times. This chain links TRBV20-1 with TRBJ2-5; TRBD2 matches at 11 bases. This CDR3 is 15 amino acids long. Germline CDR1 reads DFQATT; CDR2 reads SNEGSKA (reference sequence). Germline trimming cut 2 bases from V and 6 bases from J; bases unmatched to any gene: 8. Here the CDR3 reads CSARSPTSGKKTQYF. DNA of the CDR3: TGCAGTGCTAGATCACCGACTAGCGGGAAAAAGACCCAGTACTTC.

J is TRBJ1-4 and V is TRBV28; D might be TRBD1 (5 bases). This CDR3 contains 14 residues. V lost 9 bases to trimming and J lost 0 bases, with 11 bases between them. Germline V gene data show CDR1 as MDHEN and CDR2 as SYDVKM. CDR3 residues: CARLTDSTNEKLFF. The CDR3 bases are TGTGCCAGATTGACAGATTCAACTAATGAAAAACTGTTTTTT.

The chain combines TRBV9 with TRBJ2-1, with D possibly TRBD2 on 5 matching bases. Trimming left V 1 base short and J 10 bases short, with 9 bases between. This CDR3 is 12 amino acids long. The germline V gene has CDR1 SGDLS and CDR2 YYNGEE. The CDR3 DNA sequence: TGTGCCAGCAGCGTATGGTCGGGGGAGCAGTTCTTC. It yields the protein CASSVWSGEQFF.

The chain uses TRBV14 and TRBJ2-5; D gene uncertain. This CDR3 is built from 16 residues. Germline CDR1 SGHDN, CDR2 FVKESK. V was pared by 3 bases and J by 1 base, with 15 bases between. CDR3 region: CASSHRRPGVQETQYF. The CDR3 DNA sequence: TGTGCCAGCAGCCACCGAAGACCTGGGGTCCAAGAGACCCAGTACTTC.

This clonotype was seen repeatedly, ten times or more. The chain is built from TRBV29-1 and TRBJ2-1; TRBD2 is a possible D gene (5 bases). This CDR3 has 13 amino acids. CDR1 is SQVTM, CDR2 ANQGSEA, per germline. The V and J ends lost 3 bases and 6 bases respectively, with 12 bases between them. The CDR3 loop reads CSVDYRRGNEQFF. The CDR3 region has the DNA TGCAGCGTTGATTATCGTCGGGGCAATGAGCAGTTCTTC.

This chain uses TRBV3-1 with TRBJ2-5, with 7 bases that match TRBD1. V lost 5 bases, J lost 3 bases, and 9 bases stayed unmatched. The CDR3 spans 15 residues. Germline V gene sequence: CDR1 LGHDT, CDR2 YNNKEL (reference sequence). In DNA, the CDR3 is TGTGCCAGCAGCTTAACCGGGACAGAGAAAGAGACCCAGTACTTC. Translated, it gives CASSLTGTEKETQYF.

The gene calls are TRBV20-1 and TRBJ1-2; 7 nucleotides align to TRBD1. Losses at the gene ends were 5 bases for V and 5 bases for J; bases not matched to a gene: 5. Germline V gene lookup returns CDR1 DFQATT and CDR2 SNEGSKA (reference sequence). This CDR3 spans 12 amino acids. Here the CDR3 reads CSAVDRVYGYTF. For the CDR3, the DNA is TGCAGTGCTGTCGACAGGGTATATGGCTACACCTTC.

This clonotype was detected a few times. The chain recombines TRBV20-1 with TRBJ2-3; D is perhaps TRBD2 (6 bases). This CDR3 has 12 residues. V gave up 7 bases and J gave up 10 bases, with 18 bases separating them. Germline lookup yields CDR1 DFQATT and CDR2 SNEGSKA (reference sequence). The CDR3 loop reads CSVVGRTTAQYF. The CDR3 bases are TGCAGTGTCGTGGGAAGGACTACAGCGCAGTATTTT.

This clonotype was recorded at least ten times. The chain uses TRBV5-1 and TRBJ2-7; D possibly corresponds to TRBD2 (7 bases). The CDR3 runs to 16 residues. The germline gives CDR1 SGHRS, CDR2 YFSETQ. V was clipped by 4 bases and J by 6 bases, with 23 bases between them. The CDR3 sequence is CASSGGAAVTYSEQYF. Written as DNA, the CDR3 is TGCGCCAGCAGCGGGGGGGCGGCGGTAACCTATTCCGAGCAGTACTTC.

The chain's CDR3 is CAWSVIGGMAGEQYF. In DNA form, the CDR3 reads TGTGCCTGGAGTGTCATCGGGGGAATGGCGGGCGAGCAGTACTTC. This sequence joins TRBV30 and TRBJ2-7, with D perhaps matching TRBD2 (6 bases). V was clipped by 0 bases and J by 6 bases, with 18 bases between them. The V gene's germline CDR1 is GTSNPN and CDR2 SVGIG (reference sequence). The CDR3 covers 15 residues.